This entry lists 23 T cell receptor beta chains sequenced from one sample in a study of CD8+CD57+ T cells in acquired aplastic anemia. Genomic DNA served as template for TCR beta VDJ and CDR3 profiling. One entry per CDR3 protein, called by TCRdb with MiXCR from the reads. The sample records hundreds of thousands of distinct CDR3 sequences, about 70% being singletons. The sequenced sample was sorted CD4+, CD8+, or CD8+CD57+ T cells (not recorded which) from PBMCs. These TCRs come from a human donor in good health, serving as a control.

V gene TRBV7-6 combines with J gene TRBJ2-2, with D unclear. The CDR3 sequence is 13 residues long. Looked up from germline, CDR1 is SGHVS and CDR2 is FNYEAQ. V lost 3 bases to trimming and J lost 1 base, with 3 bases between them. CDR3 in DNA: TGTGCCAGCAGCTTGGGGAACACCGGGGAGCTGTTTTTT. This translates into CASSLGNTGELFF.

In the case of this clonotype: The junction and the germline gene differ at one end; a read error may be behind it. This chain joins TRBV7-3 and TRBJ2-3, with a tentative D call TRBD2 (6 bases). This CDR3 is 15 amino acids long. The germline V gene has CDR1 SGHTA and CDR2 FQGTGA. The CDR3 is CASSLSGELVDAQYF. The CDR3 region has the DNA TGTGCCAGCAGCTTAAGCGGGGAGCTCGTAGATGCGCAGTATTTT.

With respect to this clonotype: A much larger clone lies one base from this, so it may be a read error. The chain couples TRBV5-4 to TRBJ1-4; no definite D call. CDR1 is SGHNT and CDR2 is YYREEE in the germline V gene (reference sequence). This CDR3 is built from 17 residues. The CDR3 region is CASSLIREGLSGERLFF. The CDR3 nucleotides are TGTGCCAGCAGCTTAATCCGGGAGGGTCTATCTGGTGAAAGACTGTTTTTT.

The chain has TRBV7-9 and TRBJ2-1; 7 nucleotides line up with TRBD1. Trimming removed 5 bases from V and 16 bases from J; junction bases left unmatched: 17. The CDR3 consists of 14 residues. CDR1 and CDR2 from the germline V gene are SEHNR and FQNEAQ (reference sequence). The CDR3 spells CASSVLPPHRGQFF. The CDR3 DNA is TGTGCCAGCAGCGTCCTCCCCCCACACAGGGGACAATTCTTC.

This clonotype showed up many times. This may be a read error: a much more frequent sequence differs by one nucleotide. The CDR3 sequence is CAITGSENYGYTF. The CDR3 DNA reads as TGTGCCATCACAGGGAGCGAAAACTATGGCTACACCTTC. This chain joins TRBV10-3 and TRBJ1-2; D is possibly TRBD1 (5 bases). The CDR3 sequence is 13 residues long. V lost 7 bases and J 2 bases, leaving 11 bases between the germline ends. The germline V gene encodes CDR1 ENHRY and CDR2 SYGVKD.

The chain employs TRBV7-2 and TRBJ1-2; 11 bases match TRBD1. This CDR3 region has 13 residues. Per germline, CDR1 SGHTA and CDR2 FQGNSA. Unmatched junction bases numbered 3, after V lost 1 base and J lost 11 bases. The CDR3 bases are TGTGCCAGCAGCTTAGTGGGACAGGGGGTTTACACCTTC. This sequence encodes CASSLVGQGVYTF.

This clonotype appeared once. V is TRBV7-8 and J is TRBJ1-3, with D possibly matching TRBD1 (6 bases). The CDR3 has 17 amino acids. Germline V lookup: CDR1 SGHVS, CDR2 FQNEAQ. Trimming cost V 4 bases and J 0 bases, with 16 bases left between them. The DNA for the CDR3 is TGTGCCAGCAGCTCTGCAGGGGACCCAATCTCTGGAAACACCATATATTTT. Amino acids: CASSSAGDPISGNTIYF. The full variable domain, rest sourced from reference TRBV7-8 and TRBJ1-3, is GAGVSQSPRYKVAKRGQDVALRCDPISGHVSLFWYQQALGQGPEFLTYFQNEAQLDKSGLPSDRFFAERPEGSVSTLKIQRTQQEDSAVYLCASSSAGDPISGNTIYFGEGSWLTVV.

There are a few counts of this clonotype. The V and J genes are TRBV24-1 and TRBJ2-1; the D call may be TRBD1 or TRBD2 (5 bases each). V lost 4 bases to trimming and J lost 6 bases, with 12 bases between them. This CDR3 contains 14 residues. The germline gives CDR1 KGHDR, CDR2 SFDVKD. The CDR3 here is CATSDLRGLNEQFF. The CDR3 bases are TGTGCCACCAGTGACCTCCGGGGCCTCAATGAGCAGTTCTTC.

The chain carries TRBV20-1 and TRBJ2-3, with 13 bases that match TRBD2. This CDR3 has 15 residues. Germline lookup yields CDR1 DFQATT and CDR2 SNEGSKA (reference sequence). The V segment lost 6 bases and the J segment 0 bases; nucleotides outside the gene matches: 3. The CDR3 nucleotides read TGCAGTGCCTCGACTAGCGGGGGGAGCACAGATACGCAGTATTTT. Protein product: CSASTSGGSTDTQYF.

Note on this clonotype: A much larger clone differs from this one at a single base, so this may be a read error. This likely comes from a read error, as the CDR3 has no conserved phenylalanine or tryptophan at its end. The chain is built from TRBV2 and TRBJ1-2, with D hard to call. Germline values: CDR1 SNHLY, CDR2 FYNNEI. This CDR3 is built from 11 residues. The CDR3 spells CVSSEYIGYTL. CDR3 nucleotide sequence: TGTGTCAGCAGTGAATATATTGGCTACACCCTC.

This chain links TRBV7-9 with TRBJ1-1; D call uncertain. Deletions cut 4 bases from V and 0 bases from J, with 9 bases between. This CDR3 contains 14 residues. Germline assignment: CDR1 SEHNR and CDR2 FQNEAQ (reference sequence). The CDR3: CASSSFDMNTEAFF. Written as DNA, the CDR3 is TGTGCCAGCAGCTCCTTTGACATGAACACTGAAGCTTTCTTT.

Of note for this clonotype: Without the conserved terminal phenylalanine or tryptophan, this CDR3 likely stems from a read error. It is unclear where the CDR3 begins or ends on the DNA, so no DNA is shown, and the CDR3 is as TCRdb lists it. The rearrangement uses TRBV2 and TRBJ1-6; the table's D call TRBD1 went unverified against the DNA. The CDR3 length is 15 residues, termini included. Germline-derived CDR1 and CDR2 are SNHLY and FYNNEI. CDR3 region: CASRPVQGAGELLFG.

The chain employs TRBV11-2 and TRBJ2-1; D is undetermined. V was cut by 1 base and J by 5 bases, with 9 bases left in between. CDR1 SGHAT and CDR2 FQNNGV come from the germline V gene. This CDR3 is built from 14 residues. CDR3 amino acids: CASSLGGGDNEQFF. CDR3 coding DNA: TGTGCCAGCAGCTTAGGGGGTGGAGACAATGAGCAGTTCTTC.

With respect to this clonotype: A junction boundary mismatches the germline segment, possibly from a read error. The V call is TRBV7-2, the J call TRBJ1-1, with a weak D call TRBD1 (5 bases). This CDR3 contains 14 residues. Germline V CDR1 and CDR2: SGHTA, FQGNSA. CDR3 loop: CASSFQTEGTEAYF. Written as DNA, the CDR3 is TGTGCCAGCAGCTTCCAGACAGAGGGCACTGAAGCTTACTTT.

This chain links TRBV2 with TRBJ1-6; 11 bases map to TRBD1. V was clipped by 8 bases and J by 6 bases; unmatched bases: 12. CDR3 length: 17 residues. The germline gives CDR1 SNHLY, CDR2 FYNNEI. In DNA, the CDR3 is TGTGCCAGCCGCGACGGACAGGGGGCCCACTCTAATTCACCCCTCCACTTT. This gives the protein CASRDGQGAHSNSPLHF.

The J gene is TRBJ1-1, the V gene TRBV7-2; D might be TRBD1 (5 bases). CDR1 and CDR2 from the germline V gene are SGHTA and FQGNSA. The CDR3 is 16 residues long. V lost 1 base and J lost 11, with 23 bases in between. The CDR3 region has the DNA TGTGCCAGCAGCTTAGTTGGCAAGGACACAGATACGCAGGCTTTCTTT. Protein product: CASSLVGKDTDTQAFF.

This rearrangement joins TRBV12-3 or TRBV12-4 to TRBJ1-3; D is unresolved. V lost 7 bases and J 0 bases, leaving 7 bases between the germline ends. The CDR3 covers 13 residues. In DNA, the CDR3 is TGTGCCAGCACCCGGGACTCTGGAAACACCATATATTTT. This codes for CASTRDSGNTIYF.

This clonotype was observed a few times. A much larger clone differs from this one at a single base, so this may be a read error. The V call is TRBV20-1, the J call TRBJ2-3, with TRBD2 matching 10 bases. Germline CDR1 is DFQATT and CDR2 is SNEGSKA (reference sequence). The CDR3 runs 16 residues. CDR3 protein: CGALDGSGGRTDTQYF. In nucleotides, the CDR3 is TGCGGTGCGCTAGACGGTAGCGGGGGGCGCACAGATACGCAGTATTTT.

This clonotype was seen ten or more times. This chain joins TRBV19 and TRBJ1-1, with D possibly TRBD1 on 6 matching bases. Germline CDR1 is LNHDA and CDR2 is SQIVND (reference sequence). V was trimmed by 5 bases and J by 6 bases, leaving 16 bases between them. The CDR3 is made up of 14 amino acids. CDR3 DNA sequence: TGTGCCAGTAGTGTCGGACAGATCCCCCCTGAAGCTTTCTTT. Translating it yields CASSVGQIPPEAFF.

In nucleotides, the CDR3 is TGTGCCAGCAAGAGGGGACACACCGGGGAGCTGTTTTTT. Its translation: CASKRGHTGELFF. The rearrangement uses TRBV2 and TRBJ2-2, with D possibly being TRBD1 or TRBD2 (5 bases each). V lost 7 bases and J 3 bases, leaving 9 bases between the germline ends. This CDR3 has 13 residues. Per germline, CDR1 SNHLY and CDR2 FYNNEI. The full variable domain, rest sourced from reference TRBV2 and TRBJ2-2, is EPEVTQTPSHQVTQMGQEVILRCVPISNHLYFYWYRQILGQKVEFLVSFYNNEISEKSEIFDDQFSVERPDGSNFTLKIRSTKLEDSAMYFCASKRGHTGELFFGEGSRLTVL.

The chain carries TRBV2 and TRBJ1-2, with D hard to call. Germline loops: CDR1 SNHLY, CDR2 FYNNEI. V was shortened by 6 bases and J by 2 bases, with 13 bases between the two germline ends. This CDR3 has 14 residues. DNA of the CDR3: TGTGCCAGCAGACCCGGTGGACTGAACTATGGCTACACCTTC. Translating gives CASRPGGLNYGYTF. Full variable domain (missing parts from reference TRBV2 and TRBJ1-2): EPEVTQTPSHQVTQMGQEVILRCVPISNHLYFYWYRQILGQKVEFLVSFYNNEISEKSEIFDDQFSVERPDGSNFTLKIRSTKLEDSAMYFCASRPGGLNYGYTFGSGTRLTVV.

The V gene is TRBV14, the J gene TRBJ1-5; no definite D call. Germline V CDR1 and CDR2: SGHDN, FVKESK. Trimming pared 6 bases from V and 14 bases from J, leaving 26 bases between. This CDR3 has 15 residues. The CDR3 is CASSLIIMDGSPKHF. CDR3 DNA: TGTGCCAGCAGTTTGATCATTATGGACGGCTCTCCTAAGCATTTT.

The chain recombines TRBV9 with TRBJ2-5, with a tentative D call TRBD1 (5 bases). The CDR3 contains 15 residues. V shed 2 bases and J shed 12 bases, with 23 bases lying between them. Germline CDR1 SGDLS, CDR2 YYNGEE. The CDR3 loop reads CASSVYDSSYGSKYF. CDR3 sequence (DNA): TGTGCCAGCAGCGTGTACGACAGCAGCTATGGCTCCAAGTACTTC.